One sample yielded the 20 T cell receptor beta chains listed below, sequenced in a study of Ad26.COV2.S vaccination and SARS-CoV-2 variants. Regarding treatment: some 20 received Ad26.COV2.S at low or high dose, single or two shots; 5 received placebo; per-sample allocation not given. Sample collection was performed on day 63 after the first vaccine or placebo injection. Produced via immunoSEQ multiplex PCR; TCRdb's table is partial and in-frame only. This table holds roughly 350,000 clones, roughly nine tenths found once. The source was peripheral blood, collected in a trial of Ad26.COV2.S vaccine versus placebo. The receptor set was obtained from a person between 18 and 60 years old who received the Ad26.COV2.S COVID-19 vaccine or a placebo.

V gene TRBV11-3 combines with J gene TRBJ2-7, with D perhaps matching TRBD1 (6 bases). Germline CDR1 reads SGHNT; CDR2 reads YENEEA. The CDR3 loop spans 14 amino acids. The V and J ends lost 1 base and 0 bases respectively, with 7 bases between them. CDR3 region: CASSLGDNSYEQYF. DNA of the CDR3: TGTGCCAGCAGCTTAGGGGACAACTCCTACGAGCAGTACTTC.

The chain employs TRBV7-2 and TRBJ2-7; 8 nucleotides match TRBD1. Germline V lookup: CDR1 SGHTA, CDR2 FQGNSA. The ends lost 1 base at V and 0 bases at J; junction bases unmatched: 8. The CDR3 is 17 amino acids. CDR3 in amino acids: CASSLVFGGTGSYEQYF. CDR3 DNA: TGTGCCAGCAGCTTAGTCTTCGGCGGGACAGGCTCCTACGAGCAGTACTTC.

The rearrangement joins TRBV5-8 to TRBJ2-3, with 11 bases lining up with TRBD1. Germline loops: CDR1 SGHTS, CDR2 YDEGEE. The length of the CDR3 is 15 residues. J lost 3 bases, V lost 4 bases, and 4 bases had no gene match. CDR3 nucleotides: TGTGCCAGCAGCCTCGGGACAGGGGGAACAGATACGCAGTATTTT. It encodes CASSLGTGGTDTQYF.

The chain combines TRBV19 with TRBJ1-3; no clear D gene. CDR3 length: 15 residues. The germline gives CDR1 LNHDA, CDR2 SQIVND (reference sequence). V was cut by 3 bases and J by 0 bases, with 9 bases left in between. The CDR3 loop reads CASSIPGVSGNTIYF. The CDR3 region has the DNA TGTGCCAGTAGTATCCCAGGCGTCTCTGGAAACACCATATATTTT.

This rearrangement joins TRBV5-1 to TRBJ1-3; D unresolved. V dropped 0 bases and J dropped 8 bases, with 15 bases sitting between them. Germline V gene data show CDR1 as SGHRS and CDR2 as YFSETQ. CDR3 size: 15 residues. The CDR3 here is CASSLEGGGVDTIYF. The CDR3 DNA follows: TGCGCCAGCAGCTTGGAGGGAGGCGGAGTTGACACCATATATTTT.

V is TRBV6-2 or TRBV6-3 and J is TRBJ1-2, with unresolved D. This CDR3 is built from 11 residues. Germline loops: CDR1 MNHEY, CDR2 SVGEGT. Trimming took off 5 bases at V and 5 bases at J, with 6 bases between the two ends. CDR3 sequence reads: CASSAYYGYTF. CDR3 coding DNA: TGTGCCAGCAGTGCTTATTATGGCTACACCTTC.

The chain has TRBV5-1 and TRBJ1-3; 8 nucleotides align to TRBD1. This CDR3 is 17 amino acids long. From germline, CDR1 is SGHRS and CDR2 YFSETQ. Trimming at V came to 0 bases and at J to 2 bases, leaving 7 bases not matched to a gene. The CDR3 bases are TGCGCCAGCAGCTTGGAAGTGAGGACAGGGACTGGAAACACCATATATTTT. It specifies CASSLEVRTGTGNTIYF.

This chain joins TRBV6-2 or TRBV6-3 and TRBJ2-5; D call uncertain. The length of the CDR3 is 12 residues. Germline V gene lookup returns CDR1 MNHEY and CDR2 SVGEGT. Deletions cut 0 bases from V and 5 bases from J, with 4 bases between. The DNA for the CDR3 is TGTGCCAGCAGTTACTCGGGGGAGACCCAGTACTTC. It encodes CASSYSGETQYF.

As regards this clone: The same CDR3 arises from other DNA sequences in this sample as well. CDR3 loop: CASSVAGGLQETQYF. Written as DNA, the CDR3 is TGTGCCAGCAGCGTAGCGGGGGGGCTGCAAGAGACCCAGTACTTC. The J gene is TRBJ2-5, the V gene TRBV9, with 8 bases lining up with TRBD2. This CDR3 spans 15 amino acids. V lost 0 bases to trimming and J lost 2 bases; unmatched junction nucleotides: 3. The V gene's germline CDR1 is SGDLS and CDR2 YYNGEE.

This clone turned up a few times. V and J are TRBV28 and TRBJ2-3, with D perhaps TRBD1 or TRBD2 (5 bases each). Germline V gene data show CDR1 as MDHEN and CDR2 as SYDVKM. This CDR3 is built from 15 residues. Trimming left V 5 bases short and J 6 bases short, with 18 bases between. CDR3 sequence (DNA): TGTGCCAGCAGTACCCCTGGTGGGGGTTTGGATACGCAGTATTTT. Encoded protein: CASSTPGGGLDTQYF.

Here the CDR3 DNA reads TGTGCCAGCAGCTTGAGACTAGCGGGCAATGAGCAGTTCTTC. Protein product: CASSLRLAGNEQFF. J is TRBJ2-1 and V is TRBV7-3; TRBD2 matches at 10 bases. The ends lost 3 bases at V and 6 bases at J; junction bases unmatched: 2. Looked up from germline, CDR1 is SGHTA and CDR2 is FQGTGA. This CDR3 is built from 14 residues.

CDR3 in DNA: TGTGCCAGCAGCCCCCCCGGGACTAGCATTGGCCACCAAGAGACCCAGTACTTC. Its protein is CASSPPGTSIGHQETQYF. The chain links TRBV5-6 to TRBJ2-5; 9 positions agree with TRBD2. The ends lost 4 bases at V and 0 bases at J; junction bases unmatched: 13. This CDR3 has 18 residues. Looked up from germline, CDR1 is SGHDT and CDR2 is YYEEEE.

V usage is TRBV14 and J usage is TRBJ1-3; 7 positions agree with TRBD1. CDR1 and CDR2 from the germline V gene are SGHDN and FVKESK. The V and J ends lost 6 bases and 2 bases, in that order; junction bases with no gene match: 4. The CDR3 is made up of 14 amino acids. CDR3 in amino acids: CASSPTGTGNTIYF. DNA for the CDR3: TGTGCCAGCAGTCCGACAGGGACTGGAAACACCATATATTTT.

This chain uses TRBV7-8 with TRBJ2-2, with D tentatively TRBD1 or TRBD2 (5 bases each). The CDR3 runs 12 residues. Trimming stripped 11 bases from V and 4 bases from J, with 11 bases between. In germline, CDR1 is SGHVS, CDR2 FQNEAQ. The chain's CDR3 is CAHTGATGELFF. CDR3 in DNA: TGTGCCCACACCGGGGCCACCGGGGAGCTGTTTTTT.

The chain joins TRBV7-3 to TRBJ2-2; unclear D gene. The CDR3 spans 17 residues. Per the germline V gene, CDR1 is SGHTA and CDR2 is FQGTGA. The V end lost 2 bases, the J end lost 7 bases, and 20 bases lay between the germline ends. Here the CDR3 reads CASSLFERTISGGELFF. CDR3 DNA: TGTGCCAGCAGCTTATTCGAAAGAACTATTTCGGGCGGGGAGCTGTTTTTT.

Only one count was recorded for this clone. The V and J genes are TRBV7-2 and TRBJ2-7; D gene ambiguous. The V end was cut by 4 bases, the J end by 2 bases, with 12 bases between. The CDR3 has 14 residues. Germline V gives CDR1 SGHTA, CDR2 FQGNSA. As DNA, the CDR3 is TGTGCCAGCAGCTGGAGTGGACGTCCCTACGAGCAGTACTTC. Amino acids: CASSWSGRPYEQYF.

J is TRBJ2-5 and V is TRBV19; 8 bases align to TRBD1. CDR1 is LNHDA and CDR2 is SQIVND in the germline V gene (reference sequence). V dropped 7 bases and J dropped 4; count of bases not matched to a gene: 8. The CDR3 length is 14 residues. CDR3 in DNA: TGTGCCAGTATGGAACAGGGGGAAAGAGAGACCCAGTACTTC. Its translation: CASMEQGERETQYF.

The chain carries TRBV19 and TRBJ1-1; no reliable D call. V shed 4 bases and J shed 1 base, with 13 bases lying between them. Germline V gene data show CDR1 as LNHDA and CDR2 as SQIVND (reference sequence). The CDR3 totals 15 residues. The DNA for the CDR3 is TGTGCCAGTAGTACTAATACAGTTTCGAACACTGAAGCTTTCTTT. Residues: CASSTNTVSNTEAFF. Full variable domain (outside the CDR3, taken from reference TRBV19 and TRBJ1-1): DGGITQSPKYLFRKEGQNVTLSCEQNLNHDAMYWYRQDPGQGLRLIYYSQIVNDFQKGDIAEGYSVSREKKESFPLTVTSAQKNPTAFYLCASSTNTVSNTEAFFGQGTRLTVV.

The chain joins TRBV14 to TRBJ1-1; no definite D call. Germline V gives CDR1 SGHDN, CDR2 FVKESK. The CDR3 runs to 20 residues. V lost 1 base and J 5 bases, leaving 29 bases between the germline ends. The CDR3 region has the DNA TGTGCCAGCAGCCAAGGGTGGCATTATATCGGGCGGTCTGCTGGTACTGAAGCTTTCTTT. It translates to CASSQGWHYIGRSAGTEAFF.

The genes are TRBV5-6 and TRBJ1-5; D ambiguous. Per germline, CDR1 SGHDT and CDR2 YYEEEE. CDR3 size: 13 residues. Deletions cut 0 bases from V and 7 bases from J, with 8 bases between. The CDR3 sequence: CASSLGSGQPQHF. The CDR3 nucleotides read TGTGCCAGCAGCTTGGGGAGTGGCCAGCCCCAGCATTTT.